This is a list of T cell receptor beta chains from one sample in a study of cytomegalovirus exposure and HLA in healthy donors. TCRdb keeps only in-frame clones here, not all; method: immunoSEQ multiplex PCR. Among around 82,000 clones listed, about 79% were seen once. Sequenced material: PBMCs. The receptors derive from a male donor in good health and CMV-seropositive. CDR3s include the opening cysteine and the closing phenylalanine or tryptophan. The D gene is left open where the match is weak. Not every row has a clone size; where given, it reads once, few, many or a size class.

TRBV6-1,TRBJ2-7,NA,TRBD2,16,CASSESFMGGPNEQYF,TGTGCCAGCAGTGAATCTTTTATGGGAGGGCCAAACGAGCAGTACTTC
TRBV28,TRBJ1-2,NA,NA,13,CASRPGQLYGYTF,TGTGCCAGCAGGCCTGGACAGCTCTATGGCTACACCTTC
TRBV18,TRBJ1-1,once,NA,13,CASSPGPAGRTFF,TGTGCCAGCTCACCCGGCCCGGCAGGCCGGACTTTCTTT
TRBV7-2,TRBJ2-1,NA,TRBD2,16,CASSLNSGASYNEQFF,TGTGCCAGCAGCCTTAATAGCGGGGCCTCCTACAATGAGCAGTTCTTC
TRBV6-5,TRBJ2-7,NA,NA,13,CASSYRETHEQYF,TGTGCCAGCAGTTACCGGGAGACCCACGAGCAGTACTTC
TRBV5-5,TRBJ2-7,NA,NA,13,CASSLRGSSEQYF,TGTGCCAGCAGCTTGAGGGGGTCCTCTGAGCAGTACTTC
TRBV5-1,TRBJ1-2,once,NA,14,CASSLEWGVTGYTF,TGCGCCAGCAGCTTGGAATGGGGAGTTACGGGCTACACCTTC
TRBV6-5,TRBJ2-7,NA,NA,13,CASSYSLAMEQYF,TGTGCCAGCAGTTACTCTTTAGCAATGGAGCAGTACTTC
TRBV7-2,TRBJ2-1,NA,TRBD2,15,CASIERGSSYNEQFF,TGTGCCAGCATCGAGCGGGGAAGCTCCTACAATGAGCAGTTCTTC
TRBV5-1,TRBJ2-3,NA,TRBD2,18,CASSLGLAGQPWGDTQYF,TGCGCCAGCAGCTTGGGACTAGCGGGTCAACCCTGGGGAGATACGCAGTATTTT
TRBV7-9,TRBJ2-5,NA,TRBD2,15,CSSSFNSRESETQYF,TGTTCCAGCAGCTTTAACTCGCGGGAGTCCGAGACCCAGTACTTC
TRBV2,TRBJ1-4,NA,NA,15,CASSYRDATNEKLFF,TGTGCCAGCAGTTACAGGGATGCAACTAATGAAAAACTGTTTTTT
TRBV7-6,TRBJ2-1,NA,TRBD2,15,CASSLPDRLAGEQFF,TGTGCCAGCAGCTTACCTGATAGACTAGCGGGGGAGCAGTTCTTC
TRBV6-4,TRBJ1-1,NA,TRBD1,14,CASSPGQGVTEAFF,TGTGCCAGCAGCCCAGGACAGGGGGTTACTGAAGCTTTCTTT
TRBV7-6,TRBJ2-5,NA,TRBD1,16,CASSHTKQGGVETQYF,TGTGCCAGCAGCCACACAAAACAGGGGGGAGTAGAGACCCAGTACTTC
TRBV5-1,TRBJ2-7,NA,TRBD1,19,CASSFLARSGTGGFHEQYF,TGCGCCAGCAGCTTTCTAGCAAGATCCGGGACAGGGGGTTTCCACGAGCAGTACTTC
TRBV5-1,TRBJ2-7,NA,TRBD2,16,CASLKKTSNFNYEQYF,TGCGCCAGCTTAAAAAAGACTAGCAACTTCAACTACGAGCAGTACTTC
TRBV19,TRBJ1-2,NA,NA,14,CAATRGALDYGYTF,TGTGCAGCAACTCGGGGAGCATTGGACTATGGCTACACCTTC
TRBV6-1,TRBJ1-6,few,TRBD1,21,CASSEARGYRGIVPIYSPLHF,TGTGCCAGCAGTGAAGCCAGGGGGTATCGGGGAATTGTACCGATATATTCACCCCTCCACTTT
TRBV28,TRBJ1-2,few,NA,12,CASSLGGRGYTF,TGTGCCAGCAGTTTGGGGGGGCGAGGCTACACCTTC
TRBV28,TRBJ2-7,NA,NA,15,CASSLGGPGRYEQYF,TGTGCCAGCAGTTTAGGAGGGCCCGGACGATACGAGCAGTACTTC
TRBV7-9,TRBJ1-4,few,TRBD1,16,CASSPGTEGTNEKLFF,TGTGCCAGCAGCCCAGGGACAGAAGGAACTAATGAAAAACTGTTTTTT
TRBV9,TRBJ1-4,NA,NA,13,CASRGGYDEKLFF,TGTGCCAGCAGGGGGGGGTATGACGAAAAACTGTTTTTT
TRBV6-5,TRBJ1-2,NA,TRBD1,14,CASSTPQGGYGYTF,TGTGCCAGCAGTACACCACAGGGGGGCTATGGCTACACCTTC
TRBV27,TRBJ2-6,once,TRBD1,14,CATGGRGGANVLTF,TGTGCGACAGGGGGCAGAGGTGGGGCCAACGTCCTGACTTTC
TRBV28,TRBJ2-2,few,TRBD1,16,CASSLPQGAYTGELFF,TGTGCCAGCAGTTTACCCCAGGGGGCCTACACCGGGGAGCTGTTTTTT
TRBV4-3,TRBJ1-1,few,NA,15,CASSQAGGRGTEAFF,TGCGCCAGCAGCCAAGCGGGGGGTCGGGGCACTGAAGCTTTCTTT
TRBV7-9,TRBJ1-1,NA,TRBD1,14,CASSPRTGRTEAFF,TGTGCCAGCAGCCCCCGGACAGGGAGGACTGAAGCTTTCTTT
TRBV7-9,TRBJ1-6,NA,TRBD1,16,CASGISGQGGGSPLHF,TGTGCCAGCGGTATATCGGGACAGGGGGGCGGTTCACCCCTCCACTTT
TRBV4-3,TRBJ2-7,NA,TRBD2,19,CASSQELYYGRGRSLEQYF,TGCGCCAGCAGCCAAGAACTGTATTATGGGCGGGGGAGGTCTCTCGAGCAGTACTTC
TRBV9,TRBJ1-3,NA,TRBD1,16,CASSPTTGVAGNTIYF,TGTGCCAGCAGCCCAACGACAGGGGTTGCGGGAAACACCATATATTTT
TRBV11-2,TRBJ2-5,NA,TRBD2,16,CASSLGARGGSSAQYF,TGTGCCAGCAGCTTAGGAGCCCGGGGGGGCAGTAGCGCCCAGTACTTC
TRBV7-9,TRBJ2-7,NA,NA,11,CASSYLGEQYF,TGTGCCAGCAGCTACCTCGGGGAGCAGTACTTC
TRBV5-1,TRBJ2-7,NA,TRBD2,16,CASSLGRRGAAYEQYF,TGCGCCAGCAGCTTGGGAAGGCGGGGGGCCGCCTACGAGCAGTACTTC
TRBV11-2,TRBJ2-3,NA,TRBD1,15,CASSLVVTGADTQYF,TGTGCCAGCAGCTTAGTTGTGACAGGGGCAGATACGCAGTATTTT
TRBV19,TRBJ1-4,NA,NA,15,CASSIVHSTNEKLFF,TGTGCCAGTAGTATAGTGCACTCAACTAATGAAAAACTGTTTTTT
TRBV4-2,TRBJ2-7,NA,NA,15,CASSYLGGESYEQYF,TGTGCCAGCAGCTACTTGGGGGGAGAGTCCTACGAGCAGTACTTC
TRBV5-1,TRBJ2-7,NA,TRBD1,15,CASSLGQGVSYEQYF,TGCGCCAGCAGCTTGGGGCAGGGGGTATCCTACGAGCAGTACTTC
TRBV7-6,TRBJ1-4,NA,TRBD1,16,CASSLLGGTGEEKLFF,TGTGCCAGCAGCTTACTAGGGGGGACAGGGGAAGAAAAACTGTTTTTT
TRBV18,TRBJ1-2,NA,NA,13,CASSPDRFGGYTF,TGTGCCAGCTCACCCGACAGGTTCGGTGGCTACACCTTC
TRBV5-1,TRBJ1-4,few,NA,14,CASSFQGPDEKLFF,TGCGCCAGCAGCTTTCAGGGCCCGGATGAAAAACTGTTTTTT
TRBV15,TRBJ2-3,NA,NA,17,CATSRVSLGQGGDTQYF,TGTGCCACCAGCAGAGTTAGCCTTGGACAGGGAGGGGATACGCAGTATTTT
TRBV2,TRBJ2-2,once,TRBD2,15,CASRRLAGDTGELFF,TGTGCCAGCCGCCGGTTAGCGGGAGACACCGGGGAGCTGTTTTTT
TRBV6-4,TRBJ2-2,NA,NA,14,CASKQSGNTGELFF,TGTGCCAGCAAGCAGTCGGGGAACACCGGGGAGCTGTTTTTT
TRBV29-1,TRBJ2-7,NA,TRBD1,11,CSVQTGYEQYF,TGCAGCGTGCAGACAGGGTACGAGCAGTACTTC
TRBV19,TRBJ2-3,NA,TRBD1,14,CASSTGQGEKKGYF,TGTGCCAGCTCAACCGGACAGGGGGAGAAGAAGGGGTATTTT
TRBV19,TRBJ2-7,NA,NA,15,CASTRGARESYEQYF,TGTGCCAGCACCCGGGGGGCCCGAGAGAGCTACGAGCAGTACTTC
TRBV28,TRBJ2-3,NA,NA,15,CASSPAGGRADTQYF,TGTGCCAGCAGTCCCGCCGGGGGGCGGGCAGATACGCAGTATTTT